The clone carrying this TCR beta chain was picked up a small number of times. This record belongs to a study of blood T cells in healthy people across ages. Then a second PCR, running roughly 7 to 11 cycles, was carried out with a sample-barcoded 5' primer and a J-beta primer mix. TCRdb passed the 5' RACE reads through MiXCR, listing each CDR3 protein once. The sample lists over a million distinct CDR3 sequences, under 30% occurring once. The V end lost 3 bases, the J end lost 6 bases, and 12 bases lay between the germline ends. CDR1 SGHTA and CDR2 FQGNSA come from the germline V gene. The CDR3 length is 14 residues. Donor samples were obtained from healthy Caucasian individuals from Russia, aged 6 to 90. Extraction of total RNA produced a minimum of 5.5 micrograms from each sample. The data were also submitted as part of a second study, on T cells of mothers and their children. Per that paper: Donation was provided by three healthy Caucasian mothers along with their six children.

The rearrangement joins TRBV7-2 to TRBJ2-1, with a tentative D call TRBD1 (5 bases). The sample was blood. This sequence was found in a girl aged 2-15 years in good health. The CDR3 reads CASSFTTGGNEQFF. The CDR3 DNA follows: TGTGCCAGCAGCTTTACAACAGGTGGCAATGAGCAGTTCTTC. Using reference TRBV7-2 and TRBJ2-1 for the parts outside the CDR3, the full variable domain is GAGVSQSPSNKVTEKGKDVELRCDPISGHTALYWYRQSLGQGLEFLIYFQGNSAPDKSGLPSDRFSAERTGGSVSTLTIQRTQQEDSAVYLCASSFTTGGNEQFFGPGTRLTVL.